The 14 T cell receptor beta chains reported below all come from one sample, sequenced in a study of vaccination effects on CD4 cells after COVID-19. No antigen is known for these receptors. The ViraFEST assay expanded antigen-specific CD4+ T cells with viral peptide pools before sequencing. Culturing for ten to eleven days preceded CD4+ T cell isolation. Vaccine recipients had no previous SARS-CoV-2 infection; their nucleocapsid antibodies were negative. Produced via immunoSEQ multiplex PCR; TCRdb's table is partial and in-frame only. Of tens of thousands of clones listed, around three quarters are singletons. Sequencing used CD4+ T cells from PBMCs cultured with HCoV-OC43 spike peptides, obtained before COVID-19 vaccination. Subset indicated: HCoV-OC43 spike overlapping peptide pool stimulation. The source is a human donor who received a COVID-19 vaccine.

The V gene is TRBV6-2 or TRBV6-3, the J gene TRBJ1-2; unclear D gene. The V end was cut by 6 bases, the J end by 7 bases, with 9 bases between. CDR1 MNHEY and CDR2 SVGEGT come from the germline V gene. CDR3 size: 11 residues. In nucleotides, the CDR3 is TGTGCCAGCAGCCCCACTGGTGGCTACACCTTC. Translating it yields CASSPTGGYTF.

This clone was counted once. This chain connects TRBV14 to TRBJ1-6; tentative D call: TRBD1 (5 bases). Germline-derived CDR1 and CDR2 are SGHDN and FVKESK. The V and J ends lost 0 bases and 10 bases respectively, with 16 bases between them. This CDR3 is built from 16 residues. In nucleotides, the CDR3 is TGTGCCAGCAGCCAAGATTTGGTCAGGGCCGGATCACCCCTCCACTTT. Protein: CASSQDLVRAGSPLHF.

CDR3 loop: CASSGKDGLGWSYEQYF. The CDR3 nucleotides read TGTGCCAGCAGCGGCAAAGACGGACTAGGGTGGAGCTACGAGCAGTACTTC. The chain joins TRBV7-2 to TRBJ2-7; 7 nucleotides line up with TRBD2. Germline V CDR1 and CDR2: SGHTA, FQGNSA. Losses at the gene ends were 5 bases for V and 3 bases for J; bases not matched to a gene: 16. The CDR3 is 17 residues long.

This clone was seen more than once but under ten times. This chain connects TRBV14 to TRBJ2-5; TRBD1 matches 8 bases. Germline V lookup: CDR1 SGHDN, CDR2 FVKESK. V trimming: 2 bases; J trimming: 1 base; junction bases outside the gene matches: 3. The CDR3 consists of 15 residues. This chain's CDR3 is CASSQIQGVQETQYF. The CDR3 nucleotides read TGTGCCAGCAGCCAAATACAGGGGGTCCAAGAGACCCAGTACTTC. Variable domain in full (rest from reference TRBV14 and TRBJ2-5): EAGVTQFPSHSVIEKGQTVTLRCDPISGHDNLYWYRRVMGKEIKFLLHFVKESKQDESGMPNNRFLAERTGGTYSTLKVQPAELEDSGVYFCASSQIQGVQETQYFGPGTRLLVL.

V usage is TRBV5-1 and J usage is TRBJ1-2; D uncertain. In germline, CDR1 is SGHRS, CDR2 YFSETQ. V was clipped by 3 bases and J by 4 bases, with 16 bases between them. The CDR3 covers 15 residues. The CDR3 coding sequence is TGCGCCAGCAGCTCGGACCTGACGGTAGGCTATGGCTACACCTTC. Translation: CASSSDLTVGYGYTF.

V gene TRBV6-5 combines with J gene TRBJ1-5, with 12 nucleotides matching TRBD1. With 6 bases clipped from V and 7 bases from J, the junction kept 7 bases outside the gene matches. Germline V CDR1 and CDR2: MNHEY, SVGAGI. This CDR3 has 15 amino acids. Here the CDR3 reads CASRPGQGAWQPQHF. The CDR3 DNA follows: TGTGCCAGCAGACCGGGACAGGGGGCTTGGCAGCCCCAGCATTTT.

This clone was seen just once. The chain uses TRBV19 and TRBJ2-1; D is possibly TRBD2 (6 bases). Germline-derived CDR1 and CDR2 are LNHDA and SQIVND (reference sequence). The CDR3 length is 14 residues. Trimming pared 3 bases from V and 4 bases from J, leaving 10 bases between. The DNA of the CDR3 is TGTGCCAGTAGTATGGGGACTCAATACAATGAGCAGTTCTTC. As protein: CASSMGTQYNEQFF.

The rearrangement links TRBV2 to TRBJ2-2; perhaps TRBD1 as D (6 bases). The germline V gene has CDR1 SNHLY and CDR2 FYNNEI. This CDR3 contains 14 residues. The V gene lost 6 bases and the J gene lost 0 bases, with 8 bases spanning the gap. The CDR3 is CASRTGANTGELFF. The CDR3 region has the DNA TGTGCCAGCAGGACAGGAGCGAACACCGGGGAGCTGTTTTTT.

This chain links TRBV5-4 with TRBJ1-4; 8 bases line up with TRBD1. The J segment lost 6 bases and the V segment lost 5 bases, leaving 9 bases of the junction unmatched. CDR3 size: 15 residues. Germline V gene lookup returns CDR1 SGHNT and CDR2 YYREEE (reference sequence). CDR3 nucleotides: TGTGCCAGCAGTTTCGCAGGGGGCAGGGATGAAAAACTGTTTTTT. It encodes CASSFAGGRDEKLFF.

Of note for this clone: This sample includes further DNA sequences coding for the same CDR3. The CDR3 loop is CATSRDPGIGQPQHF. CDR3 sequence (DNA): TGTGCCACCAGCAGAGATCCAGGGATCGGTCAGCCCCAGCATTTT. The gene calls are TRBV15 and TRBJ1-5, with TRBD1 as a possible D gene (5 bases). Per the germline V gene, CDR1 is LNHNV and CDR2 is YYDKDF (reference sequence). V gave up 0 bases and J gave up 6 bases, with 12 bases separating them. This CDR3 comprises 15 residues.

V and J are TRBV10-3 and TRBJ2-2; D possibly uses TRBD1 or TRBD2 (6 bases each). Germline-derived CDR1 and CDR2 are ENHRY and SYGVKD. The CDR3 consists of 15 residues. V was cut by 10 bases and J by 0 bases, with 15 bases left in between. CDR3: CATGGIATNTGELFF. CDR3 sequence (DNA): TGTGCCACCGGGGGCATAGCCACGAACACCGGGGAGCTGTTTTTT.

This chain connects TRBV7-2 to TRBJ1-2, with D tentatively TRBD1 (6 bases). The length of the CDR3 is 13 residues. The germline gives CDR1 SGHTA, CDR2 FQGNSA. The V and J ends lost 3 bases and 7 bases respectively, with 12 bases between them. The CDR3 DNA reads as TGTGCCAGCAGCTTCGGGGGCCGTAGTGGCTACACCTTC. Translated, it gives CASSFGGRSGYTF. Combining the CDR3 with reference TRBV7-2 and TRBJ1-2 gives the whole variable domain GAGVSQSPSNKVTEKGKDVELRCDPISGHTALYWYRQSLGQGLEFLIYFQGNSAPDKSGLPSDRFSAERTGGSVSTLTIQRTQQEDSAVYLCASSFGGRSGYTFGSGTRLTVV.

The chain uses TRBV28 and TRBJ1-1; no clear D gene. Per the germline V gene, CDR1 is MDHEN and CDR2 is SYDVKM. The V end lost 10 bases, the J end lost 1 base, and 10 bases lay between the germline ends. The CDR3 is 12 residues long. CDR3 sequence reads: CATRTTNTEAFF. The CDR3 DNA reads TGTGCCACCCGGACGACGAACACTGAAGCTTTCTTT.

The chain carries TRBV18 and TRBJ2-3, with D perhaps matching TRBD1 or TRBD2 (5 bases each). V lost 0 bases and J lost 3, with 16 bases in between. This CDR3 has 17 residues. Germline lookup yields CDR1 KGHSH and CDR2 LQKENI. CDR3 DNA: TGTGCCAGCTCACCACCCCTGTCAGCCTGGGGGACAGATACGCAGTATTTT. It codes for CASSPPLSAWGTDTQYF.